The T cell receptor (beta chain) under discussion was sequenced for a study of radiation and T cells in renal cell carcinoma. The count of this clone is one. What it binds is not known. Germline V CDR1 and CDR2: SGHDN, FVKESK. V lost 4 bases to trimming and J lost 6 bases, with 12 bases between them. This CDR3 has 13 amino acids. Study results and caveats: In blood, top tumor clones expanded by 2 weeks, shrinking by 4.

Measured with immunoSEQ multiplex PCR; TCRdb has only the in-frame clones, and not every one. The table lists 140,000 or so clones, approximately 86% of them singletons. Sample time point: blood 4 weeks post-SBRT, at nephrectomy. Stated treatment: 15 Gy SBRT to primary tumor, nephrectomy 4 weeks later. After SBRT, blood was collected at 2 and 4 weeks, plus baseline. This receptor was taken from a woman aged 50 to 60 with renal cell carcinoma. This chain connects TRBV14 to TRBJ1-1; D is unresolved. Sample: blood, taken from a patient whose treatment included radiotherapy and nephrectomy. This chain's CDR3 is CASSRTERAEAFF. The CDR3 nucleotides read TGTGCCAGCAGCCGTACAGAGAGAGCTGAAGCTTTCTTT.